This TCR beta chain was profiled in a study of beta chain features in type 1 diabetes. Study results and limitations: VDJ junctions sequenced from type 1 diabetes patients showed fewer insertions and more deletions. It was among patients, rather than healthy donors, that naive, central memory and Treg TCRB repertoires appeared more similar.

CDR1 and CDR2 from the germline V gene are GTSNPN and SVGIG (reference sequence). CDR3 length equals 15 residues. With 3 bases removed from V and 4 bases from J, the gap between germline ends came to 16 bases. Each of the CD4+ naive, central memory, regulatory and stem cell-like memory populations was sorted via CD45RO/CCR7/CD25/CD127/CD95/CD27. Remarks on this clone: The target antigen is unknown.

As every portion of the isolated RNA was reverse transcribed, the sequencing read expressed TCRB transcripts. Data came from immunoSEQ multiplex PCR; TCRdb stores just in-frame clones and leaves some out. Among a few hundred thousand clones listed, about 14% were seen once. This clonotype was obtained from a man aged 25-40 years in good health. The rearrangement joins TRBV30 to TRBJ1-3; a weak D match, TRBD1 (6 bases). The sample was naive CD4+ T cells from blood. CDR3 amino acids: CAWSRGELYGNTIYF. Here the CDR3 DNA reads TGTGCCTGGAGCAGGGGCGAACTGTACGGAAACACCATATATTTT.